Listed below are T cell receptor beta chains from one sample, sequenced in a study of shared clonotypes between healthy human individuals. Assay: immunoSEQ multiplex PCR; the TCRdb copy retains only in-frame clones and omits some. The sample lists about 770,000 clones, 55% to 80% occurring once. Sequencing was carried out using memory CD4+ T cells sorted from blood. Source of these receptors: a woman in her 30s in good health. Both conserved end residues are part of each CDR3. A D gene is named only where the DNA matches it firmly. Where a row states a size, it is once, few, many or the class of an expanded clone; other rows omit it.

J gene | CDR3 length | V gene | clone size | D gene | CDR3 protein | CDR3 DNA
TRBJ1-1 | 13 | TRBV18 | - | TRBD1 | CASSQGEHTEAFF | TGTGCCAGCTCCCAGGGGGAGCACACTGAAGCTTTCTTT
TRBJ2-1 | 14 | TRBV5-1 | - | - | CASIPSTGYNEQFF | TGCGCCAGCATACCGTCGACGGGCTACAATGAGCAGTTCTTC
TRBJ2-7 | 15 | TRBV11-2 | - | TRBD2 | CASSTTSGGIYEQYF | TGTGCCAGCAGCACGACTAGCGGGGGTATATACGAGCAGTACTTC
TRBJ2-7 | 14 | TRBV5-8 | once | - | CASSLRSGPYEQYF | TGTGCCAGCAGCTTGAGGTCTGGTCCCTACGAGCAGTACTTC
TRBJ2-1 | 14 | TRBV7-7 | - | - | CASSSPGFGNEQFF | TGTGCCAGCAGCTCCCCGGGGTTTGGAAATGAGCAGTTCTTC
TRBJ2-2 | 15 | TRBV5-1 | - | - | CASSLQGGNTGELFF | TGCGCCAGCAGCTTGCAGGGAGGGAACACCGGGGAGCTGTTTTTT
TRBJ2-5 | 15 | TRBV19 | - | TRBD2 | CASTLTSGPQETQYF | TGTGCCAGTACCCTAACTAGCGGGCCCCAAGAGACCCAGTACTTC
TRBJ2-5 | 12 | TRBV18 | once | - | CASSQAQETQYF | TGTGCCAGCTCACAGGCACAAGAGACCCAGTACTTC
TRBJ2-7 | 11 | TRBV28 | many | - | CASSANRKQYF | TGTGCCAGCAGTGCCAACAGGAAGCAGTACTTC
TRBJ2-3 | 13 | TRBV5-4 | few | - | CASSLWSTDTQYF | TGTGCCAGCAGCTTGTGGAGCACAGATACGCAGTATTTT
TRBJ2-7 | 13 | TRBV2 | many | - | CASELPNSYEQYF | TGTGCCAGTGAACTTCCTAACTCCTACGAGCAGTACTTC
TRBJ2-3 | 12 | TRBV5-4 | - | - | CASSLAGLAQYF | TGTGCCAGCAGCTTGGCGGGTTTAGCGCAGTATTTT
TRBJ2-7 | 15 | TRBV6-6 | - | - | CASSYVGGGISEQYF | TGTGCCAGCAGTTACGTCGGAGGGGGGATTTCCGAGCAGTACTTC
TRBJ1-1 | 13 | TRBV10-3 | - | - | CAISESRAAEAFF | TGTGCCATCAGTGAGTCGAGGGCGGCTGAAGCTTTCTTT
TRBJ2-1 | 15 | TRBV7-2 | - | TRBD2 | CASSPLALTYNEQFF | TGTGCCAGCAGCCCACTAGCGCTTACTTACAATGAGCAGTTCTTC
TRBJ2-5 | 16 | TRBV27 | - | - | CASTLTVNTGQETQYF | TGTGCCAGCACCTTGACAGTAAATACGGGGCAAGAGACCCAGTACTTC
TRBJ1-1 | 15 | TRBV28 | - | - | CASSLFRLLTYEAFF | TGTGCCAGCAGTTTATTTCGTCTGTTGACTTATGAAGCTTTCTTT
TRBJ1-4 | 14 | TRBV2 | - | - | CASSAQGTNEKLFF | TGTGCCAGCAGTGCACAGGGAACTAATGAAAAACTGTTTTTT
TRBJ2-5 | 17 | TRBV4-1 | - | TRBD2 | CASSQGSGGRVQETQYF | TGCGCCAGCAGCCAAGGCAGTGGCGGGAGGGTTCAAGAGACCCAGTACTTC
TRBJ2-3 | 17 | TRBV27 | - | TRBD2 | CASSFGSLGGGTDTQYF | TGTGCCAGCAGTTTCGGGAGTTTGGGAGGGGGCACAGATACGCAGTATTTT
TRBJ1-1 | 15 | TRBV6-5 | - | TRBD1 | CAISGTGLLNTEAFF | TGTGCCATCTCCGGGACAGGGCTTTTGAACACTGAAGCTTTCTTT
TRBJ1-3 | 13 | TRBV11-2 | - | - | CASSLDSGNTIYF | TGTGCCAGCAGCTTAGACAGTGGAAACACCATATATTTT
TRBJ2-7 | 12 | TRBV7-2 | - | - | CASSFLGYEQYF | TGTGCCAGCAGCTTTCTAGGCTACGAGCAGTACTTC
TRBJ2-4 | 16 | TRBV5-1 | few | - | CASSLGGQRAKNIQYF | TGCGCCAGCAGCTTGGGGGGACAAAGAGCCAAAAACATTCAGTACTTC
TRBJ2-2 | 20 | TRBV12-1 | once | - | CASSFVLPGSLAGSTGELFF | TGTGCCAGCAGCTTTGTGTTACCCGGATCTCTAGCGGGATCTACCGGGGAGCTGTTTTTT
TRBJ2-2 | 15 | TRBV4-1 | few | TRBD1 | CASSQGQGFTGELFF | TGCGCCAGCAGCCAAGGACAGGGCTTCACCGGGGAGCTGTTTTTT
TRBJ1-5 | 14 | TRBV27 | - | - | CASSPASGNQPQHF | TGTGCCAGCAGTCCGGCATCGGGCAATCAGCCCCAGCATTTT
TRBJ2-2 | 16 | TRBV6-1 | - | - | CASSEARTKPSGELFF | TGTGCCAGCAGCGAAGCCAGGACCAAACCCTCCGGGGAGCTGTTTTTT
TRBJ1-2 | 14 | TRBV30 | - | - | CAWSVQGGYYGYTF | TGTGCCTGGAGTGTCCAGGGTGGTTACTATGGCTACACCTTC
TRBJ2-7 | 15 | TRBV28 | - | TRBD2 | CASRRRTSGSYEQYF | TGTGCCAGCAGACGAAGGACTAGCGGCTCCTACGAGCAGTACTTC
TRBJ2-2 | 14 | TRBV5-1 | - | - | CASTPPGGTGELFF | TGCGCCAGCACCCCCCCTGGGGGGACCGGGGAGCTGTTTTTT
TRBJ2-7 | 13 | TRBV6-5 | once | - | CASSYNGGHEQYF | TGTGCCAGCAGTTACAACGGGGGCCACGAGCAGTACTTC
TRBJ2-7 | 14 | TRBV6-5 | many | - | CASSWGTPSYEQYF | TGTGCCAGCAGTTGGGGGACTCCTTCCTACGAGCAGTACTTC
TRBJ1-4 | 18 | TRBV5-5 | - | TRBD1 | CASSDPLLTGSAYEKLFF | TGTGCCAGCAGCGACCCTCTGTTGACAGGGAGCGCGTATGAAAAACTGTTTTTT
TRBJ1-4 | 11 | TRBV20-1 | many | - | CSARVGEKLFF | TGCAGTGCTAGAGTAGGGGAAAAACTGTTTTTT
TRBJ2-2 | 15 | TRBV5-1 | - | - | CASTWGDRDTGELFF | TGCGCCAGCACTTGGGGGGATCGGGACACCGGGGAGCTGTTTTTT
TRBJ1-5 | 16 | TRBV28 | - | - | CASSPQTVGINQPQHF | TGTGCCAGCAGCCCTCAGACAGTGGGAATCAATCAGCCCCAGCATTTT
TRBJ2-7 | 15 | TRBV7-9 | - | - | CASSLGGEVRYEQYF | TGTGCCAGCAGCTTAGGGGGTGAGGTGCGGTACGAGCAGTACTTC
TRBJ1-1 | 15 | TRBV30 | - | TRBD1 | CAWSGSQGADTEAFF | TGTGCCTGGAGTGGGTCACAGGGGGCGGACACTGAAGCTTTCTTT
TRBJ1-1 | 13 | TRBV7-9 | - | - | CATQQGSSTEAFF | TGTGCCACCCAACAGGGATCGTCTACTGAAGCTTTCTTT
TRBJ2-7 | 15 | TRBV5-1 | - | TRBD2 | CASSPIAGGSYEQYF | TGCGCCAGCAGCCCAATTGCCGGGGGGTCATACGAGCAGTACTTC
TRBJ2-3 | 16 | TRBV28 | - | - | CASSLWAGGGTDTQYF | TGTGCCAGCAGTTTATGGGCAGGGGGGGGCACAGATACGCAGTATTTT
TRBJ2-5 | 15 | TRBV27 | - | - | CASSLVWQAQETQYF | TGTGCCAGCAGTTTAGTTTGGCAAGCACAAGAGACCCAGTACTTC
TRBJ1-3 | 13 | TRBV5-4 | - | - | CASSFRAGNTIYF | TGTGCCAGCAGCTTCAGGGCTGGAAACACCATATATTTT
TRBJ2-7 | 13 | TRBV7-9 | - | - | CASSYNRDYEQYF | TGTGCCAGCAGCTACAACAGGGACTACGAGCAGTACTTC
TRBJ2-5 | 15 | TRBV18 | - | TRBD2 | CASSPQTSGRETQYF | TGTGCCAGCTCACCGCAGACTAGCGGGAGAGAGACCCAGTACTTC
TRBJ1-1 | 11 | TRBV2 | - | - | CASSVGVEAFF | TGTGCCAGCAGTGTGGGGGTTGAAGCTTTCTTT
TRBJ2-5 | 15 | TRBV10-1 | - | TRBD2 | CASRKKAGGEETQYF | TGCGCCAGCAGAAAGAAAGCGGGAGGGGAAGAGACCCAGTACTTC
TRBJ1-4 | 15 | TRBV27 | - | - | CASSSVAGGGEKLFF | TGTGCCAGCAGTTCTGTAGCGGGGGGCGGTGAAAAACTGTTTTTT
TRBJ2-1 | 14 | TRBV7-9 | - | - | CASTNTPGAGEQFF | TGTGCCAGCACCAACACACCCGGGGCAGGTGAGCAGTTCTTC
TRBJ2-6 | 16 | TRBV11-2 | - | - | CASGQGGVLGANVLTF | TGTGCCAGCGGGCAAGGGGGGGTCTTAGGGGCCAACGTCCTGACTTTC
TRBJ2-3 | 16 | TRBV7-8 | - | TRBD2 | CASSKTGTSTWDTQYF | TGTGCCAGCAGCAAGACCGGGACTAGCACATGGGATACGCAGTATTTT
TRBJ2-1 | 15 | TRBV5-1 | - | TRBD1 | CASSPGGQSYNEQFF | TGCGCCAGCAGCCCAGGGGGCCAATCCTACAATGAGCAGTTCTTC
TRBJ1-5 | 13 | TRBV5-4 | - | - | CASSLGTSTTQHF | TGTGCCAGCAGCTTGGGGACTTCAACGACCCAGCATTTT
TRBJ1-5 | 15 | TRBV28 | many | TRBD1 | CASARGFHSNQPQHF | TGTGCCAGCGCCAGGGGGTTCCATAGCAATCAGCCCCAGCATTTT
TRBJ2-7 | 15 | TRBV19 | - | TRBD2 | CASSIEGGSLGEQYF | TGTGCCAGTAGTATAGAGGGCGGGAGTCTGGGCGAGCAGTACTTC
TRBJ2-7 | 14 | TRBV6-1 | - | TRBD1 | CASRRQGQGYEQYF | TGTGCCAGCAGAAGACAGGGACAGGGGTACGAGCAGTACTTC
TRBJ1-1 | 12 | TRBV2 | - | - | CAARLHREEAFF | TGTGCCGCTCGACTTCACAGGGAAGAAGCTTTCTTT